This T cell receptor beta chain is from a study of cytomegalovirus exposure and HLA in healthy donors. Primers included in the PCR were 60 Vbeta and 13 Jbeta primers. Generated by immunoSEQ multiplex PCR, the TCRdb table keeps only in-frame clones and is missing some. The table shows 130,000 or so clones, with approximately 8.7% occurring only once. The CDR3 totals 14 residues. The germline V gene encodes CDR1 MNHEY and CDR2 SMNVEV (reference sequence). V lost 6 bases, J lost 5 bases, and 6 bases stayed unmatched. With respect to this clone: Its antigen is unknown.

Study results and caveats: There were some public TCRs occurring in many donors, but most TCR sequences were rare.

The specimen was PBMCs. The V and J genes are TRBV27 and TRBJ2-1, with TRBD2 identical over 8 bases. The receptor was derived from a man aged 40-49 years in good health and CMV-seronegative. In DNA, the CDR3 is TGTGCCAGCAGCGGACTAGCCATCAACAATGAGCAGTTCTTC. It encodes CASSGLAINNEQFF.